Below are 26 T cell receptor beta chains sequenced from a single sample in a study of T cell responses to AZD1222 COVID-19 vaccine. Libraries were prepared by immunoSEQ multiplex PCR; TCRdb keeps only in-frame clonotypes and omits some of them. This table has more than 150,000 clones, about 86% appearing once. Sequenced here: peripheral blood, sampled on day 0 of AZD1222 vaccination. The receptors were sampled from an adult in good health.

This chain connects TRBV7-2 to TRBJ1-2; D is unresolved. CDR1 is SGHTA, CDR2 FQGNSA, per germline. The V end lost 0 bases, the J end lost 2 bases, and 10 bases lay between the germline ends. This CDR3 comprises 15 residues. As DNA, the CDR3 is TGTGCCAGCAGCTTAGCCAGGACGGAGAACTATGGCTACACCTTC. Translation: CASSLARTENYGYTF.

This clone showed up just a few times. V gene TRBV28 combines with J gene TRBJ1-5; D remains ambiguous. The CDR3 runs to 14 residues. The V end lost 5 bases, the J end lost 2 bases, and 10 bases lay between the germline ends. The germline V gene encodes CDR1 MDHEN and CDR2 SYDVKM. This chain's CDR3 is CASSRTTGNQPQHF. The CDR3 DNA reads as TGTGCCAGCAGTCGCACCACGGGCAATCAGCCCCAGCATTTT.

The chain is built from TRBV4-1 and TRBJ2-7; tentative D call: TRBD1 (6 bases). This CDR3 spans 14 amino acids. The V end lost 4 bases, the J end lost 3 bases, and 13 bases lay between the germline ends. Germline lookup yields CDR1 MGHRA and CDR2 YSYEKL. For the CDR3, the DNA is TGCGCCAGCAGCCCCGACAGGACTTACTACGAGCAGTACTTC. Translating gives CASSPDRTYYEQYF.

The genes are TRBV27 and TRBJ2-7; 7 positions match TRBD2. CDR1 and CDR2 (germline): MNHEY, SMNVEV (reference sequence). There are 14 residues in the CDR3. V shed 3 bases, J shed 1 base, and the junction held 3 bases outside the gene matches. CDR3 nucleotide sequence: TGTGCCAGCAGTTTTGGGGGAGGGTCCTACGAGCAGTACTTC. Translation: CASSFGGGSYEQYF.

This clone came up once. V usage is TRBV2 and J usage is TRBJ2-1; 11 nucleotides agree with TRBD2. Germline lookup yields CDR1 SNHLY and CDR2 FYNNEI. V shed 7 bases, J shed 9 bases, and the junction held 11 bases outside the gene matches. There are 15 residues in the CDR3. As DNA, the CDR3 is TGTGCCAGCAAGGTGGTAGCGGGAGGGCCGGGTGAGCAGTTCTTC. Translation gives CASKVVAGGPGEQFF.

V and J are TRBV7-9 and TRBJ2-1, with 11 bases that match TRBD2. Germline CDR1 SEHNR, CDR2 FQNEAQ (reference sequence). Trimming took 1 base from V and 3 from J; bases not matched to a gene: 2. The CDR3 is 16 amino acids. CDR3 residues: CASSLGTSGYYNEQFF. Written as DNA, the CDR3 is TGTGCCAGCAGCTTAGGGACTAGCGGGTACTACAATGAGCAGTTCTTC.

The V gene is TRBV6-5, the J gene TRBJ2-7, with TRBD2 as a possible D gene (6 bases). This CDR3 has 13 residues. Germline V CDR1 and CDR2: MNHEY, SVGAGI. V dropped 7 bases and J dropped 3 bases, with 13 bases sitting between them. CDR3 DNA: TGTGCCAGCAAGGAGGGGCAGAGCTACGAGCAGTACTTC. It yields the protein CASKEGQSYEQYF.

V and J are TRBV19 and TRBJ1-1; perhaps TRBD1 as D (5 bases). CDR1 is LNHDA and CDR2 is SQIVND in the germline V gene (reference sequence). This CDR3 contains 16 residues. Between the trimmed V and J ends, which lost 1 base and 0 bases, there was a span of 12 bases. The CDR3: CASSIAGGTMNTEAFF. The CDR3 DNA reads TGTGCCAGTAGTATAGCCGGGGGGACCATGAACACTGAAGCTTTCTTT.

The chain employs TRBV28 and TRBJ1-6; D remains unclear. V was trimmed by 8 bases and J by 7 bases, leaving 12 bases between them. CDR3 length: 13 residues. Germline V gives CDR1 MDHEN, CDR2 SYDVKM. The CDR3 sequence is CASWPVRNSPLHF. DNA of the CDR3: TGTGCCAGCTGGCCCGTGAGGAATTCACCCCTCCACTTT. The full variable domain, with the rest looked up from reference TRBV28 and TRBJ1-6, is DVKVTQSSRYLVKRTGEKVFLECVQDMDHENMFWYRQDPGLGLRLIYFSYDVKMKEKGDIPEGYSVSREKKERFSLILESASTNQTSMYLCASWPVRNSPLHFGNGTRLTVT.

The chain links TRBV6-5 to TRBJ2-5, with 7 bases aligning to TRBD2. J lost 5 bases, V lost 2 bases, and 8 bases had no gene match. Germline V gene lookup returns CDR1 MNHEY and CDR2 SVGAGI. This CDR3 spans 15 amino acids. In DNA form, the CDR3 reads TGTGCCAGCAGTTACGGGGGGGGAGGTAAGGAGACCCAGTACTTC. Translated, it gives CASSYGGGGKETQYF.

CDR3 in DNA: TGTGCCAGCAGTAAGACTAACAGGGTCGCGAACACTGAAGCTTTCTTT. Translating it yields CASSKTNRVANTEAFF. The chain carries TRBV2 and TRBJ1-1; possibly TRBD1 for D (6 bases). The CDR3 has 16 residues. The V end was cut by 5 bases, the J end by 1 base, with 17 bases between. Germline CDR1 is SNHLY and CDR2 is FYNNEI.

This clone appeared once. The chain carries TRBV4-3 and TRBJ2-1; D unclear. Trimming took 1 base from V and 7 from J, leaving 8 bases between them. CDR1 is LGHNA, CDR2 YSLEER, per germline. This CDR3 region has 13 residues. As DNA, the CDR3 is TGCGCCAGCAGCCAAGGCAGGATAAATGAGCAGTTCTTC. Its translation is CASSQGRINEQFF.

The V gene is TRBV11-2, the J gene TRBJ2-1; D not certain. There are 13 residues in the CDR3. Trimming shortened V by 0 bases and J by 12 bases, and 12 bases separated the two germline ends. Looked up from germline, CDR1 is SGHAT and CDR2 is FQNNGV. CDR3 DNA sequence: TGTGCCAGCAGCTTAGAGCGCCGTTTGGGGCAGTTCTTC. Amino acids: CASSLERRLGQFF. Variable domain in full (rest from reference TRBV11-2 and TRBJ2-1): EAGVAQSPRYKIIEKRQSVAFWCNPISGHATLYWYQQILGQGPKLLIQFQNNGVVDDSQLPKDRFSAERLKGVDSTLKIQPAKLEDSAVYLCASSLERRLGQFFGPGTRLTVL.

The CDR3 protein is CASSWGVSGANVLTF. The CDR3 nucleotides are TGTGCCAGCAGCTGGGGAGTCTCTGGGGCCAACGTCCTGACTTTC. The chain employs TRBV7-9 and TRBJ2-6; a weak D match, TRBD2 (5 bases). The CDR3 has 15 residues. From germline, CDR1 is SEHNR and CDR2 FQNEAQ (reference sequence). V shed 4 bases and J shed 0 bases, with 7 bases lying between them.

V is TRBV5-5 and J is TRBJ2-2; D might be TRBD2 (5 bases). V lost 0 bases and J lost 5, with 11 bases in between. CDR3 length: 15 amino acids. CDR1 and CDR2 from the germline V gene are SGHKS and YYEKEE (reference sequence). CDR3 DNA sequence: TGTGCCAGCAGCTTGGAGTCGGGGTTTACCGGGGAGCTGTTTTTT. It specifies CASSLESGFTGELFF.

Regarding this clone: One end of the junction varies from germline; a read error may be responsible. This sequence joins TRBV7-7 and TRBJ2-2; TRBD2 is a possible D gene (6 bases). Germline V gene data show CDR1 as SSHAT and CDR2 as FNYEAQ (reference sequence). The length of the CDR3 is 18 residues. CDR3 sequence: CASSPTRARVLNTGELFF. CDR3 coding DNA: TGTGCTAGCAGCCCGACTAGGGCCCGGGTCCTCAACACCGGGGAGCTGTTTTTT.

This sequence joins TRBV28 and TRBJ1-2, with no clear D. V gave up 6 bases and J gave up 7 bases, with 12 bases separating them. Germline V gives CDR1 MDHEN, CDR2 SYDVKM. The CDR3 is made up of 12 amino acids. Here the CDR3 reads CASSLDPAGYTF. The CDR3 DNA follows: TGTGCCAGCAGCCTGGATCCTGCTGGCTACACCTTC.

CDR3 protein: CASSLETGMNTEAFF. In nucleotides, the CDR3 is TGTGCCAGCAGCTTAGAGACAGGGATGAACACTGAAGCTTTCTTT. The rearrangement uses TRBV7-8 and TRBJ1-1; 7 bases match TRBD1. Germline V gene sequence: CDR1 SGHVS, CDR2 FQNEAQ. The CDR3 is made up of 15 amino acids. V dropped 1 base and J dropped 0; count of bases not matched to a gene: 2.

The V and J genes are TRBV11-3 and TRBJ2-3; TRBD2 aligns across 10 bases. Per germline, CDR1 SGHNT and CDR2 YENEEA. This CDR3 region has 14 residues. V gave up 5 bases and J gave up 5 bases; unmatched junction bases: 4. The CDR3 nucleotides are TGTGCCAGCAGCGCTAGCGGGAGTGTAGATACGCAGTATTTT. Residues: CASSASGSVDTQYF.

The chain joins TRBV5-4 to TRBJ2-1; D gene ambiguous. Trimming shortened V by 2 bases and J by 1 base, and 13 bases separated the two germline ends. The CDR3 contains 16 residues. Per the germline V gene, CDR1 is SGHNT and CDR2 is YYREEE (reference sequence). CDR3 nucleotides: TGTGCCAGCAGCTTCACTCCGGATGCTTCCTACAATGAGCAGTTCTTC. It translates to CASSFTPDASYNEQFF.

The sample holds one count of this clone. The CDR3 coding sequence is TGTGCCAGCAGCTTAGATCTTGGTTCTTACAATGAGCAGTTCTTC. Its protein product is CASSLDLGSYNEQFF. The rearrangement uses TRBV11-3 and TRBJ2-1; no clear D. The CDR3 contains 15 residues. V lost 0 bases to trimming and J lost 4 bases, with 10 bases between them. CDR1 and CDR2 from the germline V gene are SGHNT and YENEEA.

The chain combines TRBV28 with TRBJ1-2, with D perhaps TRBD1 (5 bases). The germline V gene has CDR1 MDHEN and CDR2 SYDVKM. CDR3 size: 13 residues. V was pared by 2 bases and J by 7 bases, with 11 bases between. CDR3 nucleotide sequence: TGTGCCAGCAGTTTACGGCAGGGTGGTGGCTACACCTTC. Amino acid sequence: CASSLRQGGGYTF.

J is TRBJ2-2 and V is TRBV7-9; TRBD1 matches 8 bases. The trim removed 0 bases at V and 13 bases at J, leaving 4 bases unmatched. Germline CDR1 SEHNR, CDR2 FQNEAQ (reference sequence). There are 13 residues in the CDR3. CDR3 protein: CASSLADRVVLFF. For the CDR3, the DNA is TGTGCCAGCAGCTTAGCGGACAGGGTGGTGCTGTTTTTT.

The chain links TRBV5-6 to TRBJ2-1; D may be TRBD2 (6 bases). V gave up 4 bases and J gave up 3 bases, with 11 bases separating them. In germline, CDR1 is SGHDT, CDR2 YYEEEE. The CDR3 spans 14 residues. The CDR3 reads CASSGGRNYNEQFF. The CDR3, as DNA: TGTGCCAGCAGCGGGGGGAGGAACTACAATGAGCAGTTCTTC.

The rearrangement links TRBV4-3 to TRBJ1-3; D might be TRBD1 (6 bases). The CDR3 is 18 residues long. Germline CDR1 is LGHNA and CDR2 is YSLEER. Trimming took off 4 bases at V and 3 bases at J, with 22 bases between the two ends. Here the CDR3 reads CASSPNPGGQIIGNTIYF. The CDR3, as DNA: TGCGCCAGCAGCCCCAATCCCGGGGGACAAATAATTGGAAACACCATATATTTT.

The chain carries TRBV5-1 and TRBJ1-5, with D unclear. CDR3 length: 14 residues. Looked up from germline, CDR1 is SGHRS and CDR2 is YFSETQ. V shed 1 base and J shed 10 bases, with 15 bases lying between them. DNA for the CDR3: TGCGCCAGCAGCTTGTATTCCTCGGGCGTCCCCCAGCATTTT. Protein sequence: CASSLYSSGVPQHF.